The text below deals with one TCR beta chain. These data belong to a study of shared clonotypes between healthy human individuals. Clones were sequenced by immunoSEQ multiplex PCR, and TCRdb holds only the in-frame ones, with some missing. The sample holds fewer than 1.6 million clones; just under 99% are singletons and the top ten take about 0.34%. This CDR3 contains 12 residues. CDR1 and CDR2 from the germline V gene are WNHNN and SYGVQD (reference sequence). Trimming shortened V by 3 bases and J by 5 bases, and 7 bases separated the two germline ends. The sequenced sample was naive CD4+ T cells sorted from blood. Subset here: CD45RA+ positively selected. The sequence was obtained from a man younger than 45 in good health. This chain connects TRBV10-1 to TRBJ1-1; D perhaps matches TRBD1 (5 bases). The CDR3 DNA follows: TGCGCCAGCAGTGACGCAGGGACTGAAGCTTTCTTT. Protein product: CASSDAGTEAFF.